This T cell receptor beta chain was documented in a study of CD8+CD57+ T cells in acquired aplastic anemia. The overall study: The study obtained an average of 3.2 ug of DNA from sorted CD4+ and CD8+ cells. Study-wide findings and caveats: A significant difference in CD8+ Simpson's diversity between patients and controls was not found.

Genomic DNA templated the TCR beta VDJ and CDR3 profiling. TCRdb ran MiXCR on the reads and lists one entry per CDR3 protein. The sample records 75,000 to 80,000 distinct CDR3 sequences, about 70% being singletons. V lost 7 bases and J lost 4; bases outside the gene matches: 15. Germline lookup yields CDR1 SGHTA and CDR2 FQGTGA. The CDR3 contains 17 residues. This clonotype showed up many times. Its antigen is not identified. All sequencing subjects had displayed CD8+CD57+ cell expansion on flow cytometry. The TCR comes from a human donor with aplastic anemia. Sequencing was carried out using sorted CD4+, CD8+, or CD8+CD57+ T cells (not recorded which) from PBMCs. The chain couples TRBV7-3 to TRBJ2-3; TRBD2 matches 9 bases. The CDR3 DNA follows: TGTGCCAGCACCGCAACGGGGGCTAGCGGGACCGCAGATACGCAGTATTTT. Protein sequence: CASTATGASGTADTQYF.